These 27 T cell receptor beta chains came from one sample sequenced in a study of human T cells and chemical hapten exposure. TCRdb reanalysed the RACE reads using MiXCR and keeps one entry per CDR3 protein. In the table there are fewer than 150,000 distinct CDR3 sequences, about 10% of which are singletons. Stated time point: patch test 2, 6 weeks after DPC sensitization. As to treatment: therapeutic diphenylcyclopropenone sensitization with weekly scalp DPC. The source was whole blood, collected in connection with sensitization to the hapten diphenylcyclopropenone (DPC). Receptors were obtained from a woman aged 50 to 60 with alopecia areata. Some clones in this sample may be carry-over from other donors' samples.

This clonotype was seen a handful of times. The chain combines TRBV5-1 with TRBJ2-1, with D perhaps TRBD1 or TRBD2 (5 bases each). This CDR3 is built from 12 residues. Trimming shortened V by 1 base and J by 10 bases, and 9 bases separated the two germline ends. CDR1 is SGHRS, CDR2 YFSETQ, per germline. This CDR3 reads CASSLTGLEQFF. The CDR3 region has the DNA TGCGCCAGCAGCTTGACGGGGCTGGAGCAGTTCTTC.

This CDR3 is CASSLSTSTGELFF. Here the CDR3 DNA reads TGTGCCAGCAGCTTATCGACTAGCACCGGGGAGCTGTTTTTT. The chain employs TRBV7-3 and TRBJ2-2; TRBD2 is a possible D gene (6 bases). Germline CDR1 is SGHTA and CDR2 is FQGTGA. V was shortened by 2 bases and J by 4 bases, with 8 bases between the two germline ends. The CDR3 is made up of 14 amino acids.

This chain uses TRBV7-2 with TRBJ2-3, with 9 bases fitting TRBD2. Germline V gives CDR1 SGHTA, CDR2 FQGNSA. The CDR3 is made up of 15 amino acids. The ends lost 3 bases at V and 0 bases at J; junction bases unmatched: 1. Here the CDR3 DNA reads TGTGCCAGCAGCTTCACTAGCGGGAGCACAGATACGCAGTATTTT. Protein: CASSFTSGSTDTQYF.

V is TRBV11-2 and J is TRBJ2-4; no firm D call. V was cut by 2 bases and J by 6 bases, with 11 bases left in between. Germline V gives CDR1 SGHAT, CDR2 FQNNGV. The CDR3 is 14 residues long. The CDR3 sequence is CASSLSTPSNIQYF. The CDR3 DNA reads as TGTGCCAGCAGCTTATCCACCCCTTCAAACATTCAGTACTTC.

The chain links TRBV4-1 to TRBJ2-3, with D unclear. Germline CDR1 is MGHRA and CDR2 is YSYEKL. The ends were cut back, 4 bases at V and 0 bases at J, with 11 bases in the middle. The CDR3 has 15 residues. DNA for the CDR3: TGCGCCAGCAGCCCCGCCGGGCCTAGCACAGATACGCAGTATTTT. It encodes CASSPAGPSTDTQYF.

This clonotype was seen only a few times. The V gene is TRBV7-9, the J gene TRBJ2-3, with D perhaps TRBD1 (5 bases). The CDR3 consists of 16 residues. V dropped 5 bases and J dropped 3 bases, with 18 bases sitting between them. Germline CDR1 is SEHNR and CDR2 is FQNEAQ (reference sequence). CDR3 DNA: TGTGCCAGCAGCCCCCCGGATACAGGAGCGACAGATACGCAGTATTTT. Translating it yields CASSPPDTGATDTQYF.

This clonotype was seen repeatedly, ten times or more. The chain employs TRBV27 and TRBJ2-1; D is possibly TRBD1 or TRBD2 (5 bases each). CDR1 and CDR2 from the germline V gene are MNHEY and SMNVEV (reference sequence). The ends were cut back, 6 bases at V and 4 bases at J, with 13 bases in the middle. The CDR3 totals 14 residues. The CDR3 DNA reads TGTGCCAGCAGGGGGGAAGATACTTACAATGAGCAGTTCTTC. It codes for CASRGEDTYNEQFF.

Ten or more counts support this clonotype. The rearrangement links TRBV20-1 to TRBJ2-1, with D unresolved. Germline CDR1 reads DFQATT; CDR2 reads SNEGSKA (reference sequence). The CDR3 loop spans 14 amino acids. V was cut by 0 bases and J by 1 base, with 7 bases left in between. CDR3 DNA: TGCAGTGCTAGAGAGCCGACGTCCTACAATGAGCAGTTCTTC. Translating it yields CSAREPTSYNEQFF.

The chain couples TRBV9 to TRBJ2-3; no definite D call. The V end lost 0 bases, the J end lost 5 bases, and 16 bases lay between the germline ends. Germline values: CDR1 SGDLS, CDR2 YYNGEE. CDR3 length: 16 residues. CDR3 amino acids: CASSVDHLGRGDTQYF. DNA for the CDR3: TGTGCCAGCAGCGTAGATCATCTCGGGCGCGGAGATACGCAGTATTTT.

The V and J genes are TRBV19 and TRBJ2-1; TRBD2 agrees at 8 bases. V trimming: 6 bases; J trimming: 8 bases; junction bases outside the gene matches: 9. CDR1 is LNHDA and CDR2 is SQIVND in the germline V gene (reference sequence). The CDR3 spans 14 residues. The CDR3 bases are TGTGCCAGTAGAGTCGGGAGGGCCAGGGATGAGCAGTTCTTC. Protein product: CASRVGRARDEQFF.

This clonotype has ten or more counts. The CDR3 DNA reads TGCGCCAGCAGCCTGGGGCAGGGGACCTCCTACGAGCAGTACTTC. Protein sequence: CASSLGQGTSYEQYF. The chain employs TRBV5-1 and TRBJ2-7; TRBD1 is a possible D gene (6 bases). Per the germline V gene, CDR1 is SGHRS and CDR2 is YFSETQ. Trimming shortened V by 4 bases and J by 0 bases, and 14 bases separated the two germline ends. The CDR3 has 15 amino acids.

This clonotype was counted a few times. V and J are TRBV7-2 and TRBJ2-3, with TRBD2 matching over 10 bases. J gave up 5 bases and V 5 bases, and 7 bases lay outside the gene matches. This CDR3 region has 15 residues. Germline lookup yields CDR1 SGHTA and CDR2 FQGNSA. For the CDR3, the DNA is TGTGCCAGCAGCCAGCTAGCGGGAGCCTTAGATACGCAGTATTTT. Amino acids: CASSQLAGALDTQYF.

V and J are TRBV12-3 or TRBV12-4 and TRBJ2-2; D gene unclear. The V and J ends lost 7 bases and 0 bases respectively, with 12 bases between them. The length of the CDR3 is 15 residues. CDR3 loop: CASILTDPNTGELFF. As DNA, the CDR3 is TGTGCCAGCATTTTGACGGACCCGAACACCGGGGAGCTGTTTTTT.

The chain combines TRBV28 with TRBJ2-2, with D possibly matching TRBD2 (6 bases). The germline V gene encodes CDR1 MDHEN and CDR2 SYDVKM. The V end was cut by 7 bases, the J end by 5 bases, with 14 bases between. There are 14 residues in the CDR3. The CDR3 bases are TGTGCCAGCATCTCCTGGGGAGGAACCGGGGAGCTGTTTTTT. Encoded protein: CASISWGGTGELFF.

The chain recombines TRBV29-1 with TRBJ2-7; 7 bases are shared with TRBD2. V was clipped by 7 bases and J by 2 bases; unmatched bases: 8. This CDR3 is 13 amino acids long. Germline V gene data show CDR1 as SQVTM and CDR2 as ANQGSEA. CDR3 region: CSALAGVAYEQYF. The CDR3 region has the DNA TGCAGCGCCTTGGCGGGGGTCGCCTACGAGCAGTACTTC.

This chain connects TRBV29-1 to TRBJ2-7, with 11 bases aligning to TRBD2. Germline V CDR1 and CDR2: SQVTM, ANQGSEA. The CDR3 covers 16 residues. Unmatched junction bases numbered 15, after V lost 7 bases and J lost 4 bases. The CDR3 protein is CSAEISGRDSLYEQYF. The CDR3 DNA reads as TGCAGCGCCGAGATTAGCGGGAGGGATTCTCTTTACGAGCAGTACTTC.

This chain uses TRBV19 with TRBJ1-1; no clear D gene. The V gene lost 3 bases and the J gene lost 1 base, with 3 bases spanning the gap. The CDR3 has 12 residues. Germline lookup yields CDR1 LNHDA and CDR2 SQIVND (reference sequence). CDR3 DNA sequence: TGTGCCAGTAGTATGGCGAACACTGAAGCTTTCTTT. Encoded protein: CASSMANTEAFF.

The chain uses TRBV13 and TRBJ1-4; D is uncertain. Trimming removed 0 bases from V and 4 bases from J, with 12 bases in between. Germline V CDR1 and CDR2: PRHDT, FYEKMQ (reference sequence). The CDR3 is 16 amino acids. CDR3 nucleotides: TGTGCCAGCAGCTTAGGCGGCGGACGGTTTAATGAAAAACTGTTTTTT. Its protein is CASSLGGGRFNEKLFF. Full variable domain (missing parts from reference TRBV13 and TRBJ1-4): AAGVIQSPRHLIKEKRETATLKCYPIPRHDTVYWYQQGPGQDPQFLISFYEKMQSDKGSIPDRFSAQQFSDYHSELNMSSLELGDSALYFCASSLGGGRFNEKLFFGSGTQLSVL.

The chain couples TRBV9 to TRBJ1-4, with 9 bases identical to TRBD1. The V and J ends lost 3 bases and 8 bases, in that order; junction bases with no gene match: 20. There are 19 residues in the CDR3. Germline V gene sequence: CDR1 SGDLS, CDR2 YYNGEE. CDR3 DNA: TGTGCCAGCAGCGGTGGGACAGGGAACGAGGGGGGCCTACAAGAAAAACTGTTTTTT. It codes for CASSGGTGNEGGLQEKLFF.

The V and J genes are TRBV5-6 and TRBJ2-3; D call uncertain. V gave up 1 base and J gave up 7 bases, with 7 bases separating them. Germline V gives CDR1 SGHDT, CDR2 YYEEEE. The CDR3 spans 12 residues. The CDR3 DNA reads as TGTGCCAGCAGCTTGATCTTCAATACGCAGTATTTT. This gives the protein CASSLIFNTQYF.

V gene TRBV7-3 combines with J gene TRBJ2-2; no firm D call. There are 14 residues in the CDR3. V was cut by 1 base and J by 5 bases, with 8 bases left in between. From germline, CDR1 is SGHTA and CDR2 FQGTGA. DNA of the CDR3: TGTGCCAGCAGCTTAAACCCCAGTACCGGGGAGCTGTTTTTT. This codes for CASSLNPSTGELFF.

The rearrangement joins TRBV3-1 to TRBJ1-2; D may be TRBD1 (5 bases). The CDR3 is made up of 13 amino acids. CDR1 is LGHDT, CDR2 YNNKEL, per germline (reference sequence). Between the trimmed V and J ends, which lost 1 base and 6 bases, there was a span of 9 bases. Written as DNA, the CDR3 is TGTGCCAGCAGCCAAGGTCTCAGGGATGGCTACACCTTC. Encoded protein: CASSQGLRDGYTF.

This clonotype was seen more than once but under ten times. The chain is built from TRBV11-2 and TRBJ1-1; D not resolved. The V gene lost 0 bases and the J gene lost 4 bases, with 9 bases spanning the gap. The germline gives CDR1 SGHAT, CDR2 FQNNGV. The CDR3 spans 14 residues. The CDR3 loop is CASSLDLTSTEAFF. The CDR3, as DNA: TGTGCCAGCAGCTTAGACCTGACAAGCACTGAAGCTTTCTTT.

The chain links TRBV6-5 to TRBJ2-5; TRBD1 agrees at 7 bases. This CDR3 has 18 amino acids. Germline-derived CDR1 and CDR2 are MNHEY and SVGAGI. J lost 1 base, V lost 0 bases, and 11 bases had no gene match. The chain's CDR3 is CASSYSLFDRVSQETQYF. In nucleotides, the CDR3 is TGTGCCAGCAGTTACTCACTTTTCGACAGGGTCTCCCAAGAGACCCAGTACTTC.

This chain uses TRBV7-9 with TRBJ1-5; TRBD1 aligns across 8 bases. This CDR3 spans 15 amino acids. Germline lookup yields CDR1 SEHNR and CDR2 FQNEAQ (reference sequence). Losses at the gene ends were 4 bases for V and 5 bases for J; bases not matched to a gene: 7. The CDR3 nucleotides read TGTGCCAGCAGCTCGGGACAGGTGGGGGATCAGCCCCAGCATTTT. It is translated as CASSSGQVGDQPQHF.

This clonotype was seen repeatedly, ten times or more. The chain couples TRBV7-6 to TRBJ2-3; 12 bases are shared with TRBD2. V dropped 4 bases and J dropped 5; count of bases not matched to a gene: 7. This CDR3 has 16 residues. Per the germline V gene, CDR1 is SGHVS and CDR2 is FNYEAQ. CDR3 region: CASSSGLAGSGDTQYF. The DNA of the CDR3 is TGTGCCAGCAGCTCCGGACTAGCGGGGTCGGGAGATACGCAGTATTTT.

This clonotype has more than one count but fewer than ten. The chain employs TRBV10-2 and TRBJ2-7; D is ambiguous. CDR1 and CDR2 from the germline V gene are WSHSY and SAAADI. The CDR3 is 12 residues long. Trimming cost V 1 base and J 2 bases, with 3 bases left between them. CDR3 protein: CASSEFTYEQYF. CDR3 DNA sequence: TGCGCCAGCAGTGAGTTCACCTACGAGCAGTACTTC.